This entry lists 23 T cell receptor beta chains sequenced from one sample in a study of CD8+ T cells in alopecia areata. The treatment: oral pan-JAK inhibitor, 5-10 mg twice daily. RNA, once extracted, was reverse transcribed into cDNA for use as the sequencing template. The protocol was immunoSEQ multiplex PCR, while the TCRdb copy is restricted to in-frame clones and leaves out a portion. The sample holds 250,000 to 300,000 clones, about 62% seen once. The specimen comprised CD4+ T cells sorted from blood, sampled at week 24, from a patient treated with tofacitinib. The receptors come from a human donor with alopecia areata.

V gene TRBV25-1 combines with J gene TRBJ1-4; possible D gene TRBD1, 6 bases. Looked up from germline, CDR1 is MGHDK and CDR2 is SYGVNS. V dropped 1 base and J dropped 2 bases, with 8 bases sitting between them. The length of the CDR3 is 15 residues. Here the CDR3 DNA reads TGTGCCAGCAGTGAATGGGGGGGCACTAATGAAAAACTGTTTTTT. Translating it yields CASSEWGGTNEKLFF.

The chain couples TRBV4-3 to TRBJ2-5; TRBD2 matches 12 bases. The CDR3 runs 16 residues. Germline V gene data show CDR1 as LGHNA and CDR2 as YSLEER. V was clipped by 4 bases and J by 5 bases; unmatched bases: 8. CDR3 residues: CASSLRLAGAGETQYF. Written as DNA, the CDR3 is TGCGCCAGCAGCCTCCGACTAGCGGGGGCCGGGGAGACCCAGTACTTC.

This chain uses TRBV4-1 with TRBJ1-4; 10 nucleotides line up with TRBD1. Unmatched junction bases numbered 3, after V lost 6 bases and J lost 5 bases. The CDR3 runs 14 residues. CDR1 and CDR2 (germline): MGHRA, YSYEKL. CDR3: CASSPGQGNEKLFF. The CDR3 coding sequence is TGCGCCAGCAGTCCGGGACAGGGGAATGAAAAACTGTTTTTT.

The V gene is TRBV7-9, the J gene TRBJ2-7; D unresolved. The germline V and J ends were trimmed by 6 bases and 4 bases, with 7 bases remaining between them. The V gene's germline CDR1 is SEHNR and CDR2 FQNEAQ (reference sequence). This CDR3 contains 11 residues. CDR3 bases: TGTGCCAGCAGAAAAGGGTACGAGCAGTACTTC. Protein sequence: CASRKGYEQYF.

This clone was detected only a few times. As DNA, the CDR3 is TGTGCCAGCAGGGGACATAGCGGGGGGGCCCTGGAGACCCAGTACTTC. It translates to CASRGHSGGALETQYF. V and J are TRBV5-6 and TRBJ2-5; 11 bases match TRBD2. Trimming cost V 5 bases and J 5 bases; bases outside gene matches: 11. The length of the CDR3 is 16 residues. Germline lookup yields CDR1 SGHDT and CDR2 YYEEEE. The whole variable domain, remainder taken from reference TRBV5-6 and TRBJ2-5, is DAGVTQSPTHLIKTRGQQVTLRCSPKSGHDTVSWYQQALGQGPQFIFQYYEEEERQRGNFPDRFSGHQFPNYSSELNVNALLLGDSALYLCASRGHSGGALETQYFGPGTRLLVL.

The V gene is TRBV7-2, the J gene TRBJ2-5, with D possibly being TRBD1 (5 bases). V lost 4 bases to trimming and J lost 4 bases, with 25 bases between them. The CDR3 loop spans 18 amino acids. The germline gives CDR1 SGHTA, CDR2 FQGNSA. The CDR3 loop reads CASSSHRPFTYQAETQYF. The CDR3 DNA follows: TGTGCCAGCAGCTCCCACAGGCCCTTTACTTACCAGGCAGAGACCCAGTACTTC.

In its sample, this clone was seen once. The rearrangement links TRBV29-1 to TRBJ2-3; D possibly corresponds to TRBD1 (5 bases). V was pared by 1 base and J by 0 bases, with 8 bases between. Germline CDR1 reads SQVTM; CDR2 reads ANQGSEA. This CDR3 has 14 amino acids. CDR3 residues: CSVEGQGSTDTQYF. The CDR3 DNA is TGCAGCGTTGAAGGGCAGGGAAGCACAGATACGCAGTATTTT.

This clone was detected only a few times. The V gene is TRBV10-3, the J gene TRBJ1-2; TRBD1 aligns across 9 bases. The CDR3 is made up of 13 amino acids. Germline CDR1 is ENHRY and CDR2 is SYGVKD. The V and J ends lost 7 bases and 8 bases, in that order; junction bases with no gene match: 8. The CDR3 sequence is CAITKDRGWGYTF. CDR3 DNA sequence: TGTGCCATCACCAAGGACAGGGGATGGGGCTACACCTTC.

The V and J genes are TRBV4-2 and TRBJ2-7; either TRBD1 or TRBD2 may fit D (5 bases each). V lost 0 bases and J 2 bases, leaving 17 bases between the germline ends. Germline V gives CDR1 LGHNA, CDR2 YNFKEQ. The CDR3 extends over 17 amino acids. The CDR3 DNA is TGTGCCAGCAGCCAAGATCACGGGGCCCATAAAACCTACGAGCAGTACTTC. Translation gives CASSQDHGAHKTYEQYF.

The chain couples TRBV2 to TRBJ1-4; D remains ambiguous. This CDR3 has 12 residues. Looked up from germline, CDR1 is SNHLY and CDR2 is FYNNEI. V shed 2 bases and J shed 8 bases, with 6 bases lying between them. Written as DNA, the CDR3 is TGTGCCAGCAGTGAATTGGAGGAAAAACTGTTTTTT. It specifies CASSELEEKLFF. The full variable domain, its missing parts supplied by reference TRBV2 and TRBJ1-4, is EPEVTQTPSHQVTQMGQEVILRCVPISNHLYFYWYRQILGQKVEFLVSFYNNEISEKSEIFDDQFSVERPDGSNFTLKIRSTKLEDSAMYFCASSELEEKLFFGSGTQLSVL.

V gene TRBV5-1 combines with J gene TRBJ2-7, with D possibly being TRBD1 (6 bases). CDR1 and CDR2 from the germline V gene are SGHRS and YFSETQ. The CDR3 runs 14 residues. V was pared by 0 bases and J by 6 bases, with 13 bases between. DNA of the CDR3: TGCGCCAGCAGCTTGGGTCAGGGGACGGGCGAGCAGTACTTC. It encodes CASSLGQGTGEQYF. The full variable domain, its missing parts supplied by reference TRBV5-1 and TRBJ2-7, is KAGVTQTPRYLIKTRGQQVTLSCSPISGHRSVSWYQQTPGQGLQFLFEYFSETQRNKGNFPGRFSGRQFSNSRSEMNVSTLELGDSALYLCASSLGQGTGEQYFGPGTRLTVT.

The chain joins TRBV28 to TRBJ1-6; D uncertain. The V and J ends lost 8 bases and 0 bases respectively, with 17 bases between them. The CDR3 is 17 amino acids. Germline loops: CDR1 MDHEN, CDR2 SYDVKM. CDR3 in amino acids: CASQPRAALSYNSPLHF. DNA of the CDR3: TGTGCCAGCCAACCTCGGGCAGCTCTCTCCTATAATTCACCCCTCCACTTT.

J is TRBJ2-3 and V is TRBV29-1, with no clear D. The germline V and J ends were trimmed by 3 bases and 2 bases, with 9 bases remaining between them. The germline V gene encodes CDR1 SQVTM and CDR2 ANQGSEA. This CDR3 has 13 amino acids. In DNA form, the CDR3 reads TGCAGCGTTGATTCCGGGTTCACAGATACGCAGTATTTT. Translated, it gives CSVDSGFTDTQYF.

J is TRBJ2-3 and V is TRBV7-2; 8 bases align to TRBD2. V trimming: 4 bases; J trimming: 5 bases; junction bases outside the gene matches: 14. The CDR3 covers 17 residues. Germline CDR1 SGHTA, CDR2 FQGNSA. CDR3 in DNA: TGTGCCAGCAGCTCCCTCCCTCTCTCGCGGGGGGTAGATACGCAGTATTTT. Translating it yields CASSSLPLSRGVDTQYF.

The CDR3 reads CASSTLGERGYGYTF. DNA for the CDR3: TGCGCCAGCAGTACGTTAGGGGAAAGGGGCTATGGCTACACCTTC. V gene TRBV5-1 combines with J gene TRBJ1-2; TRBD1 is a possible D gene (5 bases). This CDR3 has 15 residues. Germline loops: CDR1 SGHRS, CDR2 YFSETQ. V was shortened by 5 bases and J by 4 bases, with 18 bases between the two germline ends.

This clone has a single count. This chain joins TRBV30 and TRBJ1-1, with 8 bases aligning to TRBD1. The CDR3 loop spans 14 amino acids. Germline CDR1 GTSNPN, CDR2 SVGIG (reference sequence). V was pared by 1 base and J by 0 bases, with 1 base of the junction left unmatched. The CDR3 loop reads CAWSAGGLNTEAFF. CDR3 sequence (DNA): TGTGCCTGGAGTGCAGGGGGCCTGAACACTGAAGCTTTCTTT. The full variable domain, rest sourced from reference TRBV30 and TRBJ1-1, is SQTIHQWPATLVQPVGSPLSLECTVEGTSNPNLYWYRQAAGRGLQLLFYSVGIGQISSEVPQNLSASRPQDRQFILSSKKLLLSDSGFYLCAWSAGGLNTEAFFGQGTRLTVV.

This clone was counted between two and nine times. This chain joins TRBV5-1 and TRBJ2-1, with 9 bases aligning to TRBD1. CDR3 length: 15 residues. The V gene's germline CDR1 is SGHRS and CDR2 YFSETQ. J was trimmed by 1 base and V by 8 bases; bases with no gene match: 7. The CDR3 region is CASRRGQGSYNEQFF. The CDR3 nucleotides read TGCGCCAGTCGGCGGGGACAGGGTTCCTACAATGAGCAGTTCTTC.

The rearrangement uses TRBV5-1 and TRBJ1-5; D gene ambiguous. CDR1 SGHRS and CDR2 YFSETQ come from the germline V gene. Deletions cut 4 bases from V and 5 bases from J, with 16 bases between. The CDR3 contains 15 residues. The CDR3 region is CASSNLPGGDQPQHF. The CDR3, as DNA: TGCGCCAGCAGCAACCTCCCGGGTGGGGATCAGCCCCAGCATTTT.

A few counts support this clone. The chain recombines TRBV7-9 with TRBJ2-6, with D uncertain. The V end was cut by 2 bases, the J end by 2 bases, with 7 bases between. The germline gives CDR1 SEHNR, CDR2 FQNEAQ (reference sequence). This CDR3 comprises 15 residues. The CDR3, as DNA: TGTGCCAGCAGCTTACAGATACCTGGGGCCAACGTCCTGACTTTC. It is translated as CASSLQIPGANVLTF.

The V gene is TRBV6-1, the J gene TRBJ1-2; tentatively, D is TRBD1 (5 bases). The V end was cut by 6 bases, the J end by 3 bases, with 17 bases between. The CDR3 runs 15 residues. Germline assignment: CDR1 MNHNS and CDR2 SASEGT. The CDR3 reads CASRKTAIGYYGYTF. CDR3 sequence (DNA): TGTGCCAGCAGGAAGACAGCGATTGGGTACTATGGCTACACCTTC.

The V gene is TRBV5-1, the J gene TRBJ2-3; D is perhaps TRBD1 (6 bases). Per germline, CDR1 SGHRS and CDR2 YFSETQ. The CDR3 extends over 17 amino acids. V lost 4 bases to trimming and J lost 0 bases, with 18 bases between them. The CDR3 nucleotides are TGCGCCAGCAGCATTCCACAGGGTGGGGAAAGCACAGATACGCAGTATTTT. Translation: CASSIPQGGESTDTQYF.

This chain connects TRBV28 to TRBJ1-5, with a tentative D call TRBD1 (5 bases). V was pared by 2 bases and J by 4 bases, with 9 bases between. The CDR3 sequence is 14 residues long. Germline-derived CDR1 and CDR2 are MDHEN and SYDVKM. The CDR3 DNA reads TGTGCCAGCAGTTTAGGAGGGGTGAATCAGCCCCAGCATTTT. Residues: CASSLGGVNQPQHF.

The table lists this clone with a few counts. Relative to the germline gene, one junction end is altered; a read error may explain this. The CDR3 nucleotides are TGTGCTAGCAGCTTGGACAGGGATCAGCCCCAGCATTTT. Protein: CASSLDRDQPQHF. The V gene is TRBV7-7, the J gene TRBJ1-5, with TRBD1 identical over 8 bases. CDR3 length: 13 residues. Germline assignment: CDR1 SSHAT and CDR2 FNYEAQ (reference sequence). Full variable domain (missing parts from reference TRBV7-7 and TRBJ1-5): GAGVSQSPRYKVTKRGQDVTLRCDPISSHATLYWYQQALGQGPEFLTYFNYEAQPDKSGLPSDRFSAERPEGSISTLTIQRTEQRDSAMYRCASSLDRDQPQHFGDGTRLSIL.